One sample yielded the 11 T cell receptor beta chains listed below, sequenced in a study of T cell responses to AZD1222 COVID-19 vaccine. TCRdb's copy holds only in-frame clones and misses some; the assay was immunoSEQ multiplex PCR. The sample includes approximately 200,000 clones, around 88% of them seen just once. The specimen comprised peripheral blood, sampled on day 0 of AZD1222 vaccination. These receptors came from an adult in good health.

This sequence joins TRBV12-5 and TRBJ2-2; D possibly corresponds to TRBD2 (5 bases). The CDR3 loop spans 14 amino acids. Trimming shortened V by 3 bases and J by 1 base, and 6 bases separated the two germline ends. Germline loops: CDR1 LGHNT, CDR2 FRNRAP. The CDR3 spells CASGFEGNTGELFF. The CDR3 region has the DNA TGTGCTAGTGGTTTCGAGGGGAACACCGGGGAGCTGTTTTTT.

The rearrangement uses TRBV18 and TRBJ2-7; 8 nucleotides agree with TRBD2. The germline CDR1 and CDR2 sequences are KGHSH and LQKENI. This CDR3 has 15 amino acids. V was clipped by 0 bases and J by 0 bases; unmatched bases: 1. This chain's CDR3 is CASSPPSGGSYEQYF. The CDR3 DNA reads as TGTGCCAGCTCACCACCGAGCGGGGGCTCCTACGAGCAGTACTTC.

The V gene is TRBV6-2 or TRBV6-3, the J gene TRBJ1-1, with 7 bases matching TRBD1. There are 14 residues in the CDR3. Unmatched junction bases numbered 4, after V lost 5 bases and J lost 1 base. CDR1 and CDR2 (germline): MNHEY, SVGEGT. The CDR3 DNA reads TGTGCCAGCAGTGCCGGGACAGCGAACACTGAAGCTTTCTTT. It specifies CASSAGTANTEAFF.

V gene TRBV18 combines with J gene TRBJ2-2; D ambiguous. Trimming cost V 6 bases and J 0 bases, with 8 bases left between them. Per the germline V gene, CDR1 is KGHSH and CDR2 is LQKENI. The CDR3 spans 14 residues. The DNA for the CDR3 is TGTGCCAGCTCCCCCACCGCGAACACCGGGGAGCTGTTTTTT. It translates to CASSPTANTGELFF.

The genes are TRBV5-6 and TRBJ1-1, with D perhaps matching TRBD1 (5 bases). This CDR3 has 18 residues. The germline CDR1 and CDR2 sequences are SGHDT and YYEEEE. The V gene lost 4 bases and the J gene lost 3 bases, with 25 bases spanning the gap. Written as DNA, the CDR3 is TGTGCCAGCAGCACCCCTTTGGGGGGTGTATCTCTGGACACTGAAGCTTTCTTT. This translates into CASSTPLGGVSLDTEAFF.

This chain joins TRBV12-3 or TRBV12-4 and TRBJ2-2, with a possible D match to TRBD2 (5 bases). This CDR3 comprises 13 residues. V lost 7 bases, J lost 6 bases, and 12 bases lay in between. The CDR3 nucleotides are TGTGCCAGCATTTCGGGGTTTGCCGGGGAGCTGTTTTTT. Its translation is CASISGFAGELFF.

This sequence joins TRBV11-3 and TRBJ2-1; 7 bases are shared with TRBD1. CDR3 length: 17 amino acids. V shed 4 bases, J shed 0 bases, and the junction held 9 bases outside the gene matches. Germline-derived CDR1 and CDR2 are SGHNT and YENEEA. The CDR3 DNA reads TGTGCCAGCAGCTCGACGACAGGGAAGGGCTCCTACAATGAGCAGTTCTTC. This encodes CASSSTTGKGSYNEQFF.

CDR3 protein: CSVEAETGIDEQYF. In nucleotides, the CDR3 is TGCAGCGTTGAAGCGGAGACAGGGATTGACGAGCAGTACTTC. This sequence joins TRBV29-1 and TRBJ2-7; TRBD1 aligns across 7 bases. CDR1 is SQVTM and CDR2 is ANQGSEA in the germline V gene. This CDR3 spans 14 amino acids. The J segment lost 5 bases and the V segment lost 1 base, leaving 8 bases of the junction unmatched.

The rearrangement joins TRBV6-2 or TRBV6-3 to TRBJ2-1; 12 nucleotides match TRBD2. The CDR3 has 16 amino acids. Germline V gene data show CDR1 as MNHEY and CDR2 as SVGEGT. V lost 3 bases and J lost 5; bases outside the gene matches: 5. The CDR3 nucleotides are TGTGCCAGCAGTTATTCTAGCGGGGGGGGTAACAATGAGCAGTTCTTC. Its translation: CASSYSSGGGNNEQFF.

The J gene is TRBJ2-7, the V gene TRBV9, with TRBD1 as a possible D gene (5 bases). CDR1 is SGDLS, CDR2 YYNGEE, per germline. The CDR3 contains 15 residues. The ends were cut back, 0 bases at V and 3 bases at J, with 13 bases in the middle. CDR3 loop: CASSVGQGGIYEQYF. Written as DNA, the CDR3 is TGTGCCAGCAGCGTAGGTCAGGGTGGAATCTACGAGCAGTACTTC.

The chain is built from TRBV6-1 and TRBJ1-5; D is unresolved. V was clipped by 2 bases and J by 4 bases, with 12 bases between them. This CDR3 has 15 residues. CDR1 and CDR2 from the germline V gene are MNHNS and SASEGT. The CDR3 reads CASSERIGKNQPQHF. The CDR3 DNA sequence: TGTGCCAGCAGTGAACGGATAGGGAAAAATCAGCCCCAGCATTTT.